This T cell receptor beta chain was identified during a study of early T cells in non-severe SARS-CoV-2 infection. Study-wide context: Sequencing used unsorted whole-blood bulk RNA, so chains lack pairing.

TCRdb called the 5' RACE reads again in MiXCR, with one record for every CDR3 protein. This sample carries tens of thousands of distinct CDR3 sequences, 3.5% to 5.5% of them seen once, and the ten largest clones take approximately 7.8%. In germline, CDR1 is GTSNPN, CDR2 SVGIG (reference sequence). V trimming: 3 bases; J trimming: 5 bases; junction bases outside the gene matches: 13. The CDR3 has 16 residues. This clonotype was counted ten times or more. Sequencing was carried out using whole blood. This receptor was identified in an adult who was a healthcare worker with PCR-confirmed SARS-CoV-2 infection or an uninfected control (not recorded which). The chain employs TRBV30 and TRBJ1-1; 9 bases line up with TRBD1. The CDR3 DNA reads TGTGCCTGGAGACAAACAGGGGGCGCGGCTGGGACTGAAGCTTTCTTT. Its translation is CAWRQTGGAAGTEAFF.